The rows below give T cell receptor beta chains drawn from one sample of a study of shared clonotypes between healthy human individuals. Data came from immunoSEQ multiplex PCR; TCRdb stores just in-frame clones and leaves some out. The sample has hundreds of thousands of clones; around 77% are singletons. Input material: PBMCs. The receptors were gathered from a woman aged 35 to 49 in good health. Some clones in this sample may be carry-over from other donors' samples. CDR3s include the opening cysteine and the closing phenylalanine or tryptophan. The order of the fields is clone size, J gene, D gene, V gene, CDR3 protein, CDR3 DNA. The D gene is left open where the match is weak. Expanded clones are given a class, and other clones once, few, many or no size at all.

clone size: -
J gene: TRBJ1-4
D gene: -
V gene: TRBV29-1
CDR3 protein: CSVGGDRREKLFF
CDR3 DNA: TGCAGCGTCGGTGGGGATAGGAGGGAGAAACTGTTTTTT

clone size: once
J gene: TRBJ2-7
D gene: TRBD2
V gene: TRBV5-6
CDR3 protein: CASSWGSGVQQYF
CDR3 DNA: TGTGCCAGCAGCTGGGGTAGCGGGGTGCAACAGTACTTC

clone size: -
J gene: TRBJ2-3
D gene: -
V gene: TRBV5-1
CDR3 protein: CASTIATSTDTQYF
CDR3 DNA: TGCGCCAGCACTATAGCGACTAGCACAGATACGCAGTATTTT

clone size: -
J gene: TRBJ2-7
D gene: -
V gene: TRBV28
CDR3 protein: CASSLRQVSSYEQYF
CDR3 DNA: TGTGCCAGCAGTTTAAGGCAGGTTAGCTCCTACGAGCAGTACTTC

clone size: many
J gene: TRBJ2-1
D gene: -
V gene: TRBV2
CDR3 protein: CASSVTSSYNEQFF
CDR3 DNA: TGTGCCAGCAGTGTCACCAGCTCCTACAATGAGCAGTTCTTC

clone size: once
J gene: TRBJ2-2
D gene: TRBD2
V gene: TRBV7-8
CDR3 protein: CASSLNPSAGMNTGELFF
CDR3 DNA: TGTGCCAGCAGCTTAAATCCTTCAGCGGGGATGAACACCGGGGAGCTGTTTTTT

clone size: -
J gene: TRBJ1-4
D gene: TRBD1
V gene: TRBV10-1
CDR3 protein: CASSADRAASTNEKLFF
CDR3 DNA: TGCGCCAGCAGTGCAGACAGGGCGGCCTCAACTAATGAAAAACTGTTTTTT

clone size: -
J gene: TRBJ2-3
D gene: -
V gene: TRBV28
CDR3 protein: CASSFRGAGTDTQYF
CDR3 DNA: TGTGCCAGCAGTTTCAGGGGGGCGGGCACAGATACGCAGTATTTT

clone size: few
J gene: TRBJ1-1
D gene: -
V gene: TRBV28
CDR3 protein: CASRYGPTNTEAFF
CDR3 DNA: TGTGCCAGCAGATACGGCCCGACGAACACTGAAGCTTTCTTT

clone size: -
J gene: TRBJ2-6
D gene: TRBD1
V gene: TRBV15
CDR3 protein: CATSRTTRTGGETNVLTF
CDR3 DNA: TGTGCCACCAGCCGGACCACCAGGACAGGGGGAGAGACCAACGTCCTGACTTTC

clone size: -
J gene: TRBJ2-7
D gene: TRBD2
V gene: TRBV5-1
CDR3 protein: CASRGLTSGTSYEQYF
CDR3 DNA: TGCGCCAGCAGGGGGCTAACTAGCGGGACCTCCTACGAGCAGTACTTC

clone size: -
J gene: TRBJ2-1
D gene: TRBD2
V gene: TRBV11-1
CDR3 protein: CASSLLWTSGAYNEQFF
CDR3 DNA: TGTGCCAGCAGCTTACTTTGGACTAGCGGGGCCTACAATGAGCAGTTCTTC

clone size: few
J gene: TRBJ2-7
D gene: TRBD1
V gene: TRBV19
CDR3 protein: CASSSRDRVYEQYF
CDR3 DNA: TGTGCCAGTAGTTCCCGAGACAGGGTCTACGAGCAGTACTTC

clone size: -
J gene: TRBJ2-3
D gene: TRBD2
V gene: TRBV7-6
CDR3 protein: CASSLAEAGGTDTQYF
CDR3 DNA: TGTGCCAGCAGCTTAGCGGAAGCGGGAGGCACAGATACGCAGTATTTT

clone size: -
J gene: TRBJ1-5
D gene: -
V gene: TRBV5-5
CDR3 protein: CASSLSEGNQPQHF
CDR3 DNA: TGTGCCAGCAGCTTGAGTGAGGGCAATCAGCCCCAGCATTTT

clone size: -
J gene: TRBJ1-3
D gene: TRBD1
V gene: TRBV6-5
CDR3 protein: CASSRTGNTIYF
CDR3 DNA: TGTGCCAGCAGCAGGACAGGGAACACCATATATTTT

clone size: -
J gene: TRBJ2-1
D gene: TRBD2
V gene: TRBV7-3
CDR3 protein: CASSLGAGGGDEQFF
CDR3 DNA: TGTGCCAGCAGCTTAGGGGCGGGAGGGGGAGATGAGCAGTTCTTC

clone size: -
J gene: TRBJ1-1
D gene: TRBD1
V gene: TRBV28
CDR3 protein: CASSLRGEGATEAFF
CDR3 DNA: TGTGCCAGCAGTTTAAGGGGGGAGGGGGCCACTGAAGCTTTCTTT

clone size: -
J gene: TRBJ2-7
D gene: -
V gene: TRBV7-9
CDR3 protein: CASSLGSDAYEQYF
CDR3 DNA: TGTGCCAGCAGCTTGGGCTCGGATGCCTACGAGCAGTACTTC

clone size: -
J gene: TRBJ1-2
D gene: -
V gene: TRBV18
CDR3 protein: CASSPDKGYGYTF
CDR3 DNA: TGTGCCAGCTCCCCCGACAAAGGGTATGGCTACACCTTC

clone size: -
J gene: TRBJ1-1
D gene: -
V gene: TRBV2
CDR3 protein: CASSEAMYEAFF
CDR3 DNA: TGTGCCAGCAGTGAAGCGATGTATGAAGCTTTCTTT

clone size: -
J gene: TRBJ2-6
D gene: -
V gene: TRBV28
CDR3 protein: CASSPEAPGANVLTF
CDR3 DNA: TGTGCCAGCAGTCCAGAGGCACCTGGGGCCAACGTCCTGACTTTC

clone size: -
J gene: TRBJ1-5
D gene: -
V gene: TRBV28
CDR3 protein: CASSPQGHHQPQHF
CDR3 DNA: TGTGCCAGCAGTCCCCAGGGGCACCATCAGCCCCAGCATTTT

clone size: -
J gene: TRBJ2-1
D gene: -
V gene: TRBV5-4
CDR3 protein: CASSSQGGTYNEQFF
CDR3 DNA: TGTGCCAGCAGCTCTCAGGGGGGCACCTACAATGAGCAGTTCTTC

clone size: few
J gene: TRBJ2-1
D gene: -
V gene: TRBV6-5
CDR3 protein: CASQSSSYNEQFF
CDR3 DNA: TGTGCCAGCCAATCGAGCTCCTACAATGAGCAGTTCTTC

clone size: -
J gene: TRBJ1-1
D gene: TRBD1
V gene: TRBV30
CDR3 protein: CAWSVRDRGAEAFF
CDR3 DNA: TGTGCCTGGAGTGTACGCGACAGGGGGGCTGAAGCTTTCTTT

clone size: -
J gene: TRBJ2-5
D gene: -
V gene: TRBV11-1
CDR3 protein: CASSFGTKKETQYF
CDR3 DNA: TGTGCCAGCAGTTTCGGGACGAAAAAAGAGACCCAGTACTTC

clone size: -
J gene: TRBJ2-7
D gene: TRBD2
V gene: TRBV27
CDR3 protein: CASSLSGTSGRIYEQYF
CDR3 DNA: TGTGCCAGCAGTTTATCCGGGACTAGCGGGAGGATATACGAGCAGTACTTC

clone size: -
J gene: TRBJ1-1
D gene: -
V gene: TRBV21-1
CDR3 protein: CASSKRTDMNTEAFF
CDR3 DNA: TGTGCCAGCAGCAAGAGGACGGACATGAACACTGAAGCTTTCTTT

clone size: few
J gene: TRBJ1-1
D gene: TRBD1
V gene: TRBV10-3
CDR3 protein: CAIRTGTGDMTEAFF
CDR3 DNA: TGTGCCATCAGGACCGGGACAGGGGATATGACTGAAGCTTTCTTT

clone size: -
J gene: TRBJ2-3
D gene: TRBD2
V gene: TRBV4-2
CDR3 protein: CASSQGPAGGPGHTQYF
CDR3 DNA: TGTGCCAGCAGCCAAGGTCCAGCGGGAGGGCCGGGACATACGCAGTATTTT

clone size: few
J gene: TRBJ2-1
D gene: TRBD2
V gene: TRBV6-1
CDR3 protein: CASSEVIVSGGRNEQFF
CDR3 DNA: TGTGCCAGCAGTGAAGTAATCGTGAGCGGGGGGCGCAATGAGCAGTTCTTC

clone size: -
J gene: TRBJ2-1
D gene: TRBD2
V gene: TRBV5-1
CDR3 protein: CASSLKLAGRPDNEQFF
CDR3 DNA: TGCGCCAGCAGCTTGAAGCTAGCGGGTAGGCCAGACAATGAGCAGTTCTTC

clone size: -
J gene: TRBJ2-7
D gene: TRBD1
V gene: TRBV5-8
CDR3 protein: CASRGTGGTYEQYF
CDR3 DNA: TGTGCCAGCAGAGGGACAGGGGGCACGTACGAGCAGTACTTC

clone size: -
J gene: TRBJ2-1
D gene: TRBD2
V gene: TRBV7-2
CDR3 protein: CASSKGLAGGNEQFF
CDR3 DNA: TGTGCCAGCAGCAAGGGACTAGCGGGAGGGAATGAGCAGTTCTTC